The next 12 T cell receptor beta chains were all read from a single sample in a study of post-analysis software for immune sequencing data (dated by TCRdb to the mid-2010s). Broad study findings and their caveats: Significantly higher frequencies in patients than in controls were found for roughly 5 TRBV segments, including TRBV5-6, TRBV5-1 and TRBV20-1.

No cognate antigen is known for these TCRs. The library was built by means of PCR. The sequencing machine was an Illumina HiSeq 2500. Unique molecular identifiers were incorporated into TCR beta cDNA libraries to reduce PCR and sequencing biases. The public reads were reprocessed in TCRdb via fastp at Q25 and MiXCR, keeping in-frame beta chains. CDR3 protein sequences are deduplicated, and each keeps its most common genes and DNA. The sample records some 370,000 distinct CDR3 sequences, about a third of which are singletons. The top ten clonotypes cover around 15% of the sample. Sequencing was done on a sample of blood. The source is a girl aged 5 to 17 with multiple sclerosis.

The sample holds a few counts of this clonotype. This sequence joins TRBV7-2 and TRBJ2-7, with D uncertain. CDR3 length: 15 amino acids. Germline lookup yields CDR1 SGHTA and CDR2 FQGNSA. V shed 5 bases and J shed 0 bases, with 14 bases lying between them. The CDR3 DNA follows: TGTGCCAGCAGCCGGCTCGGGTTGAGCTCCTACGAGCAGTACTTC. Translation: CASSRLGLSSYEQYF.

A few counts support this clonotype. The V call is TRBV2, the J call TRBJ2-5; D is possibly TRBD1 (6 bases). Trimming took 6 bases from V and 2 from J, leaving 10 bases between them. The germline gives CDR1 SNHLY, CDR2 FYNNEI. The CDR3 consists of 13 residues. CDR3 amino acids: CASSPQGQETQYF. The CDR3 DNA is TGTGCCAGCAGCCCGCAGGGGCAAGAGACCCAGTACTTC.

The chain combines TRBV7-9 with TRBJ2-5; D remains ambiguous. The end of the DNA is better explained by TRBJ2-7, so the J call may be wrong. Germline CDR1 SEHNR, CDR2 FQNEAQ (reference sequence). This CDR3 has 13 residues. The CDR3 nucleotides read TGTGCCAGCAGTCTAAAAGGAGAGTACGAGCAGTACTTC. This encodes CASSLKGEYEQYF.

V gene TRBV6-2 or TRBV6-3 combines with J gene TRBJ1-5, with 7 bases fitting TRBD1. Germline lookup yields CDR1 MNHEY and CDR2 SVGEGT. The CDR3 is made up of 16 amino acids. The ends lost 4 bases at V and 3 bases at J; junction bases unmatched: 9. In DNA form, the CDR3 reads TGTGCCAGCAGTTCCCCGCACAGGGGAGACAATCAGCCCCAGCATTTT. It specifies CASSSPHRGDNQPQHF.

This clonotype was detected only a few times. The V and J genes are TRBV25-1 and TRBJ1-4; no clear D gene. The CDR3 is 11 amino acids. Germline loops: CDR1 MGHDK, CDR2 SYGVNS. V was cut by 2 bases and J by 10 bases, with 5 bases left in between. The CDR3 loop is CASSEKGKLFF. In DNA, the CDR3 is TGTGCCAGCAGTGAAAAGGGAAAACTGTTTTTT. The whole variable domain, filled in from reference TRBV25-1 and TRBJ1-4, reads EADIYQTPRYLVIGTGKKITLECSQTMGHDKMYWYQQDPGMELHLIHYSYGVNSTEKGDLSSESTVSRIRTEHFPLTLESARPSHTSQYLCASSEKGKLFFGSGTQLSVL.

The rearrangement joins TRBV5-1 to TRBJ1-4; TRBD1 aligns across 7 bases. This CDR3 has 15 amino acids. CDR1 SGHRS and CDR2 YFSETQ come from the germline V gene. Trimming at V came to 3 bases and at J to 7 bases, leaving 9 bases not matched to a gene. The chain's CDR3 is CASSSQGSPGEKLFF. In nucleotides, the CDR3 is TGCGCCAGCAGCTCACAGGGGAGCCCTGGTGAAAAACTGTTTTTT.

This clonotype was counted between two and nine times. The chain uses TRBV20-1 and TRBJ1-2; D possibly corresponds to TRBD1 (5 bases). The germline V and J ends were trimmed by 5 bases and 8 bases, with 21 bases remaining between them. Germline V gene sequence: CDR1 DFQATT, CDR2 SNEGSKA (reference sequence). The CDR3 contains 14 residues. CDR3 DNA sequence: TGCAGTGCTCAAACTCCGGGGGAGCTTTGGGGCTACACCTTC. Translating it yields CSAQTPGELWGYTF.

This clonotype was observed many times. The genes are TRBV6-2 or TRBV6-3 and TRBJ2-7; D unclear. The CDR3 is 13 residues long. Germline V lookup: CDR1 MNHEY, CDR2 SVGEGT. V lost 2 bases, J lost 3 bases, and 8 bases lay in between. The CDR3 spells CASSYQGGYEQYF. For the CDR3, the DNA is TGTGCCAGCAGTTACCAAGGTGGCTACGAGCAGTACTTC.

The V gene is TRBV2, the J gene TRBJ2-4; the match to TRBD2 covers 12 bases. Germline lookup yields CDR1 SNHLY and CDR2 FYNNEI. V was clipped by 6 bases and J by 0 bases; unmatched bases: 9. The CDR3 totals 18 residues. CDR3 sequence (DNA): TGTGCCAGCAGATCGACTAGCGGGGGCATCCTAGCCAAAAACATTCAGTACTTC. Protein: CASRSTSGGILAKNIQYF.

This clonotype was counted a few times. The V gene is TRBV7-9, the J gene TRBJ1-2, with TRBD1 as a possible D gene (6 bases). V was pared by 5 bases and J by 4 bases, with 11 bases between. CDR3 length: 13 amino acids. The V gene's germline CDR1 is SEHNR and CDR2 FQNEAQ (reference sequence). This chain's CDR3 is CASSPGTTYGYTF. DNA of the CDR3: TGTGCCAGCAGCCCCGGGACAACCTATGGCTACACCTTC. Supplemented by reference TRBV7-9 and TRBJ1-2, the full variable domain reads DTGVSQNPRHKITKRGQNVTFRCDPISEHNRLYWYRQTLGQGPEFLTYFQNEAQLEKSRLLSDRFSAERPKGSFSTLEIQRTEQGDSAMYLCASSPGTTYGYTFGSGTRLTVV.

This clonotype showed up just a few times. The chain couples TRBV5-1 to TRBJ2-5; 7 bases are shared with TRBD2. V trimming: 7 bases; J trimming: 4 bases; junction bases outside the gene matches: 10. Germline values: CDR1 SGHRS, CDR2 YFSETQ. This CDR3 comprises 14 residues. Here the CDR3 DNA reads TGCGCCAGCCAGAGCGGGGAGAGAGGAGAGACCCAGTACTTC. This codes for CASQSGERGETQYF.

V is TRBV6-4 and J is TRBJ2-3; D is tentatively TRBD1 or TRBD2 (5 bases each). The V and J ends lost 6 bases and 5 bases respectively, with 15 bases between them. The CDR3 spans 14 residues. CDR1 and CDR2 (germline): MRHNA, SNTAGT. The CDR3 nucleotides read TGTGCCAGCAGCTTGGGACGGAGCGGAGATACGCAGTATTTT. Translation gives CASSLGRSGDTQYF.